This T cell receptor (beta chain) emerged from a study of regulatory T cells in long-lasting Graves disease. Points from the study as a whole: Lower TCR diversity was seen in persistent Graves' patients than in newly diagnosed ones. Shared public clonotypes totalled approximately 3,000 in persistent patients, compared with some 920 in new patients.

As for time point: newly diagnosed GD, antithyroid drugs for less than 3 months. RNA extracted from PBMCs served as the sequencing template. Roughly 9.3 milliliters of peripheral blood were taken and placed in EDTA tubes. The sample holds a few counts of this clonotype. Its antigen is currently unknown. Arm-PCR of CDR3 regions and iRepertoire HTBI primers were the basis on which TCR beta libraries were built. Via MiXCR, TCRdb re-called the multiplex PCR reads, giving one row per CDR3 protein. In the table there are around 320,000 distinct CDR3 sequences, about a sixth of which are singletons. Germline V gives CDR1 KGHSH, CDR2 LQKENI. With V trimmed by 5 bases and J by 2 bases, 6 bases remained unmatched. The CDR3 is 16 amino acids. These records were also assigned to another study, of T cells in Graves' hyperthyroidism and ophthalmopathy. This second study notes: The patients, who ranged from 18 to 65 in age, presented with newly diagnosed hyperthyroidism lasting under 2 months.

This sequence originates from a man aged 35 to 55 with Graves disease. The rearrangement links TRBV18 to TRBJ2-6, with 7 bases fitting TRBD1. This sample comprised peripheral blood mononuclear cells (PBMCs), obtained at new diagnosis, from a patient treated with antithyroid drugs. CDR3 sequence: CASSSIQGAGANVLTF. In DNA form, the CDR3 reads TGTGCCAGCTCATCTATCCAGGGGGCTGGGGCCAACGTCCTGACTTTC.